Following are 30 T cell receptor beta chains from one sample sequenced in a study of T-cell memory formation after mild COVID-19. TCRdb used MiXCR to reprocess the 5' RACE reads, holding one entry per CDR3 protein. The table includes a few hundred thousand distinct CDR3 sequences, approximately 7.6% detected once. The sequencing input was PBMCs or a T cell subset sorted from them (not recorded which). The receptors derive from a man aged 18 to 29 who had mild COVID-19 (a few samples of this study predate the infection). Cell type and time point are not known.

This clonotype has a handful of counts. The genes are TRBV9 and TRBJ2-1; maybe TRBD1 (6 bases). V was cut by 3 bases and J by 3 bases, with 7 bases left in between. The CDR3 has 13 amino acids. Germline V gene data show CDR1 as SGDLS and CDR2 as YYNGEE. The CDR3 DNA follows: TGTGCCAGCAGCGGGGACAACTACAATGAGCAGTTCTTC. It yields the protein CASSGDNYNEQFF.

This clonotype was counted only a few times. The chain combines TRBV4-1 with TRBJ1-1; perhaps TRBD1 as D (6 bases). The germline V gene has CDR1 MGHRA and CDR2 YSYEKL. Trimming removed 3 bases at V and 0 bases at J, with 14 bases between. The CDR3 is made up of 16 amino acids. CDR3 bases: TGCGCCAGCAGCCATAATACAGGGATGATGAACACTGAAGCTTTCTTT. Protein sequence: CASSHNTGMMNTEAFF.

There are a few counts of this clonotype. This chain links TRBV10-1 with TRBJ2-2; 8 bases match TRBD2. This CDR3 spans 17 amino acids. Losses at the gene ends were 3 bases for V and 0 bases for J; bases not matched to a gene: 6. Per germline, CDR1 WNHNN and CDR2 SYGVQD (reference sequence). DNA for the CDR3: TGCGCCAGCAGTGATAGGCAGCGGGGGACGAACACCGGGGAGCTGTTTTTT. Translating it yields CASSDRQRGTNTGELFF.

This clonotype came up many times. This chain uses TRBV7-2 with TRBJ2-1, with 11 bases aligning to TRBD2. Germline V gene data show CDR1 as SGHTA and CDR2 as FQGNSA. The CDR3 runs 15 residues. With V trimmed by 7 bases and J by 2 bases, 4 bases remained unmatched. The CDR3 loop reads CASNQLAGAYNEQFF. Written as DNA, the CDR3 is TGTGCCAGCAACCAACTAGCGGGGGCCTACAATGAGCAGTTCTTC.

The rearrangement uses TRBV7-2 and TRBJ2-1, with 15 positions matching TRBD2. The V segment lost 5 bases and the J segment 5 bases; nucleotides outside the gene matches: 4. The germline CDR1 and CDR2 sequences are SGHTA and FQGNSA. The CDR3 spans 16 residues. The CDR3 nucleotides read TGTGCCAGCAGCGGGTGGACTAGCGGGGGGGACAATGAGCAGTTCTTC. Translating gives CASSGWTSGGDNEQFF.

This clonotype has a handful of counts. This chain links TRBV5-1 with TRBJ1-1; weak D call: TRBD1 (5 bases). CDR3 length: 15 amino acids. The germline CDR1 and CDR2 sequences are SGHRS and YFSETQ. Trimming took 1 base from V and 1 from J, leaving 11 bases between them. The CDR3 region has the DNA TGCGCCAGCAGCTTGATGGGGGGGACGAACACTGAAGCTTTCTTT. It is translated as CASSLMGGTNTEAFF.

This clonotype appeared many times. CDR3 bases: TGTGCCAGCAGCGTAGAGGGGAACTCTGGAAACACCATATATTTT. Encoded protein: CASSVEGNSGNTIYF. V usage is TRBV9 and J usage is TRBJ1-3; D is possibly TRBD1 (5 bases). V was pared by 0 bases and J by 0 bases, with 7 bases between. The CDR3 has 15 residues. Per the germline V gene, CDR1 is SGDLS and CDR2 is YYNGEE.

This rearrangement joins TRBV11-2 to TRBJ1-2; D call uncertain. The ends were cut back, 1 base at V and 3 bases at J, with 12 bases in the middle. This CDR3 is 15 amino acids long. Germline V gene sequence: CDR1 SGHAT, CDR2 FQNNGV. Here the CDR3 DNA reads TGTGCCAGCAGCTTAGGCTCTTGGGGTGACTATGGCTACACCTTC. Translation: CASSLGSWGDYGYTF.

V usage is TRBV6-2 or TRBV6-3 and J usage is TRBJ2-1; D perhaps matches TRBD2 (5 bases). Germline V gene sequence: CDR1 MNHEY, CDR2 SVGEGT. V was pared by 6 bases and J by 8 bases, with 14 bases between. The CDR3 is 13 residues long. The CDR3 protein is CASRVLVIDEQFF. In nucleotides, the CDR3 is TGTGCCAGCAGGGTACTAGTCATCGATGAGCAGTTCTTC.

There are many counts of this clonotype. This rearrangement joins TRBV7-9 to TRBJ2-7; D is ambiguous. V was trimmed by 0 bases and J by 5 bases, leaving 5 bases between them. CDR1 and CDR2 (germline): SEHNR, FQNEAQ (reference sequence). CDR3 length: 12 amino acids. In DNA form, the CDR3 reads TGTGCCAGCAGCTTAGCTTCCCACGAGCAGTACTTC. Its translation: CASSLASHEQYF.

The chain joins TRBV6-2 or TRBV6-3 to TRBJ2-4, with D perhaps matching TRBD2 (5 bases). V lost 5 bases, J lost 8 bases, and 10 bases lay in between. The CDR3 contains 12 residues. In germline, CDR1 is MNHEY, CDR2 SVGEGT. The CDR3 nucleotides are TGTGCCAGCAGTACACGGGGTTACATTCAGTACTTC. Its translation: CASSTRGYIQYF.

V and J are TRBV4-1 and TRBJ2-5; weak D call: TRBD1 (5 bases). From germline, CDR1 is MGHRA and CDR2 YSYEKL. The CDR3 spans 16 residues. Trimming left V 2 bases short and J 4 bases short, with 17 bases between. CDR3 sequence (DNA): TGCGCCAGCAGCCAACAATCAGGGTTGGAAGGAGAGACCCAGTACTTC. It is translated as CASSQQSGLEGETQYF.

This clonotype was detected only a few times. The gene calls are TRBV24-1 and TRBJ2-1; unclear D gene. The CDR3 consists of 12 residues. Trimming removed 9 bases from V and 5 bases from J, with 10 bases in between. The germline V gene encodes CDR1 KGHDR and CDR2 SFDVKD. The chain's CDR3 is CATWNPDNEQFF. CDR3 nucleotide sequence: TGTGCCACCTGGAACCCCGACAATGAGCAGTTCTTC.

This clonotype was counted between two and nine times. The chain combines TRBV28 with TRBJ2-1; D tentatively fits TRBD1 or TRBD2 (5 bases each). In germline, CDR1 is MDHEN, CDR2 SYDVKM. V was trimmed by 5 bases and J by 6 bases, leaving 20 bases between them. CDR3 length: 16 amino acids. The CDR3 here is CASSPRGNPRGNEQFF. CDR3 bases: TGTGCCAGCAGTCCCCGAGGGAACCCGAGGGGCAATGAGCAGTTCTTC.

This clonotype turned up a few times. The chain combines TRBV20-1 with TRBJ1-1, with D possibly matching TRBD1 (6 bases). The germline V and J ends were trimmed by 6 bases and 2 bases, with 22 bases remaining between them. CDR3 length equals 16 residues. Germline-derived CDR1 and CDR2 are DFQATT and SNEGSKA (reference sequence). Here the CDR3 reads CSAYPRGRGDNTEAFF. In nucleotides, the CDR3 is TGCAGTGCCTATCCACGGGGCAGGGGAGACAACACTGAAGCTTTCTTT.

This clonotype has more than one count but fewer than ten. The chain carries TRBV5-1 and TRBJ1-2; unclear D gene. The CDR3 extends over 15 amino acids. CDR1 and CDR2 (germline): SGHRS, YFSETQ. Trimming shortened V by 3 bases and J by 6 bases, and 18 bases separated the two germline ends. CDR3 coding DNA: TGCGCCAGCAGCTCCAGACCCGATGGGGTAAATGGCTACACCTTC. It is translated as CASSSRPDGVNGYTF.

This clonotype was detected only a few times. The V and J genes are TRBV20-1 and TRBJ1-5; 9 bases align to TRBD1. The germline CDR1 and CDR2 sequences are DFQATT and SNEGSKA (reference sequence). The CDR3 has 13 residues. The chain's CDR3 is CGQGSYSNQPQHF. CDR3 DNA: TGCGGACAGGGGAGTTATAGCAATCAGCCCCAGCATTTT.

The chain carries TRBV20-1 and TRBJ1-2, with D possibly matching TRBD1 (6 bases). Trimming pared 2 bases from V and 4 bases from J, leaving 11 bases between. Germline V CDR1 and CDR2: DFQATT, SNEGSKA (reference sequence). The CDR3 is made up of 13 amino acids. The DNA for the CDR3 is TGCAGTGCTAGAAGGGGGGCGATCTATGGCTACACCTTC. This codes for CSARRGAIYGYTF.

This clonotype was observed a few times. The chain combines TRBV6-6 with TRBJ2-1; 7 bases fit TRBD2. Per the germline V gene, CDR1 is MNHNY and CDR2 is SVGAGI (reference sequence). The CDR3 runs 12 residues. Germline trimming cut 5 bases from V and 10 bases from J; bases unmatched to any gene: 5. DNA of the CDR3: TGTGCCAGCAGTACGCTACTAGCGGAGCAGTTCTTC. It specifies CASSTLLAEQFF.

This clonotype was counted only a few times. The chain is built from TRBV11-2 and TRBJ1-3; a possible D gene is TRBD1 (5 bases). The germline V gene encodes CDR1 SGHAT and CDR2 FQNNGV. The CDR3 has 14 residues. V lost 4 bases to trimming and J lost 1 base, with 8 bases between them. The CDR3 loop is CASSYYRSGNTIYF. CDR3 DNA: TGTGCCAGCAGCTATTACAGGTCTGGAAACACCATATATTTT.

There are many counts of this clonotype. The CDR3 sequence is CASSRWGVSGNTIYF. The CDR3 DNA reads as TGTGCCAGCAGCCGTTGGGGAGTCTCTGGAAACACCATATATTTT. The V gene is TRBV12-3 or TRBV12-4, the J gene TRBJ1-3; no firm D call. V was clipped by 6 bases and J by 0 bases, with 12 bases between them. The CDR3 is made up of 15 amino acids.

The chain couples TRBV12-3 or TRBV12-4 to TRBJ2-2, with 13 bases that match TRBD2. This CDR3 contains 16 residues. Trimming took 5 bases from V and 7 from J; bases not matched to a gene: 7. The CDR3 region is CASSPTSGGAVGELFF. The CDR3 bases are TGTGCCAGCAGTCCCACTAGCGGGGGGGCGGTCGGGGAGCTGTTTTTT.

This clonotype has more than one count but fewer than ten. V and J are TRBV6-5 and TRBJ2-5, with 7 bases identical to TRBD2. This CDR3 region has 15 residues. Losses at the gene ends were 8 bases for V and 4 bases for J; bases not matched to a gene: 13. Germline V gene data show CDR1 as MNHEY and CDR2 as SVGAGI. DNA for the CDR3: TGTGCCAGCTTGGTGAGCGGGGCCTGGGGAGAGACCCAGTACTTC. Translating gives CASLVSGAWGETQYF.

This clonotype came up a few times. The CDR3 here is CASSRASRGNEQFF. CDR3 nucleotide sequence: TGTGCCAGCAGCAGGGCTAGCCGGGGCAATGAGCAGTTCTTC. The rearrangement links TRBV9 to TRBJ2-1; perhaps TRBD2 as D (5 bases). Per the germline V gene, CDR1 is SGDLS and CDR2 is YYNGEE. This CDR3 contains 14 residues. Trimming cost V 4 bases and J 6 bases, with 14 bases left between them. Drawing the rest from reference TRBV9 and TRBJ2-1, the complete variable domain is DSGVTQTPKHLITATGQRVTLRCSPRSGDLSVYWYQQSLDQGLQFLIQYYNGEERAKGNILERFSAQQFPDLHSELNLSSLELGDSALYFCASSRASRGNEQFFGPGTRLTVL.

V and J are TRBV29-1 and TRBJ1-1; the D is unclear. There are 12 residues in the CDR3. With 1 base removed from V and 3 bases from J, the gap between germline ends came to 6 bases. Germline assignment: CDR1 SQVTM and CDR2 ANQGSEA. The DNA of the CDR3 is TGCAGCGTTGAAGCGGATGACACTGAAGCTTTCTTT. It translates to CSVEADDTEAFF.

V and J are TRBV20-1 and TRBJ1-2; possible D gene TRBD1, 5 bases. The CDR3 spans 12 residues. Germline V CDR1 and CDR2: DFQATT, SNEGSKA (reference sequence). V lost 3 bases and J lost 6, with 11 bases in between. CDR3: CSARLGGDGYTF. CDR3 nucleotide sequence: TGCAGTGCTAGGCTCGGGGGGGATGGCTACACCTTC.

The V and J genes are TRBV20-1 and TRBJ2-7; a weak D match, TRBD2 (7 bases). This CDR3 region has 13 residues. V was cut by 5 bases and J by 7 bases, with 18 bases left in between. Germline V gene sequence: CDR1 DFQATT, CDR2 SNEGSKA (reference sequence). Here the CDR3 DNA reads TGCAGTGCTGGGCCGGGGGGCCCGGGAGAGCAGTACTTC. Protein sequence: CSAGPGGPGEQYF.

This chain uses TRBV14 with TRBJ2-7, with TRBD1 as a possible D gene (6 bases). Germline CDR1 reads SGHDN; CDR2 reads FVKESK. The V and J ends lost 3 bases and 2 bases respectively, with 14 bases between them. CDR3 length: 15 residues. The CDR3 region is CASSQILTGAYEQYF. In DNA, the CDR3 is TGTGCCAGCAGCCAGATCCTGACAGGAGCCTACGAGCAGTACTTC.

The V gene is TRBV20-1, the J gene TRBJ1-5, with D uncertain. V was clipped by 6 bases and J by 3 bases, with 12 bases between them. Germline V gene sequence: CDR1 DFQATT, CDR2 SNEGSKA (reference sequence). This CDR3 comprises 13 residues. Here the CDR3 reads CSAIDTNNQPQHF. For the CDR3, the DNA is TGCAGTGCGATTGACACCAACAATCAGCCCCAGCATTTT.

This clonotype showed up many times. The chain joins TRBV7-3 to TRBJ1-1; 7 bases are a match to TRBD1. Germline V lookup: CDR1 SGHTA, CDR2 FQGTGA. The V segment lost 5 bases and the J segment 5 bases; nucleotides outside the gene matches: 5. The CDR3 has 13 residues. DNA for the CDR3: TGTGCCAGCAGCCTTGACAGGGAAACTGAAGCTTTCTTT. It is translated as CASSLDRETEAFF.